The 16 T cell receptor beta chains presented below share a single source sample, sequenced in a study of blood T cell repertoires in COVID-19. Sequencing used immunoSEQ multiplex PCR; TCRdb keeps in-frame clones, though not all of them. This sample has approximately 170,000 clones, with 80% to 90% found just once. Sequencing input: peripheral blood. The source of these receptors is a woman in her 70s who had recovered from COVID-19.

This clone was counted once. The rearrangement uses TRBV29-1 and TRBJ1-4; 9 nucleotides line up with TRBD1. The CDR3 runs 13 residues. Germline V CDR1 and CDR2: SQVTM, ANQGSEA. J lost 5 bases, V lost 7 bases, and 5 bases had no gene match. The CDR3 region is CSGGDRENEKLFF. CDR3 DNA: TGCAGCGGAGGGGACAGGGAAAATGAAAAACTGTTTTTT.

This chain links TRBV3-1 (or the pseudogene TRBV3-2) with TRBJ2-5; D may be TRBD2 (5 bases). The V gene's germline CDR1 is LGHDT and CDR2 YNNKEL (reference sequence). Trimming removed 3 bases at V and 2 bases at J, with 13 bases between. This CDR3 comprises 15 residues. The CDR3 is CASSQVASQQETQYF. CDR3 sequence (DNA): TGTGCCAGCAGCCAGGTGGCTAGCCAGCAAGAGACCCAGTACTTC.

This clone was recorded once. The chain uses TRBV7-3 and TRBJ1-5; D remains unclear. V was cut by 5 bases and J by 3 bases, with 8 bases left in between. The V gene's germline CDR1 is SGHTA and CDR2 FQGTGA. The CDR3 loop spans 13 amino acids. CDR3 nucleotides: TGTGCCAGCAGCGAACAGAACAATCAGCCCCAGCATTTT. This encodes CASSEQNNQPQHF.

The CDR3 loop is CASSLGGQRAYGYTF. Written as DNA, the CDR3 is TGTGCCAGCAGCTTGGGTGGGCAGAGAGCCTATGGCTACACCTTC. The chain recombines TRBV5-4 with TRBJ1-2; D gene ambiguous. CDR3 length: 15 residues. From germline, CDR1 is SGHNT and CDR2 YYREEE (reference sequence). V lost 0 bases and J 4 bases, leaving 13 bases between the germline ends.

CDR3 amino acids: CASNLGGQGYTGELFF. The CDR3 DNA reads TGTGCCAGCAACTTAGGGGGACAGGGATACACCGGGGAGCTGTTTTTT. The chain links TRBV27 to TRBJ2-2; 9 bases are a match to TRBD1. Germline V gene sequence: CDR1 MNHEY, CDR2 SMNVEV (reference sequence). The CDR3 totals 16 residues. V lost 7 bases and J lost 3; bases outside the gene matches: 9.

J is TRBJ1-3 and V is TRBV5-8; 10 positions match TRBD1. The CDR3 totals 15 residues. Germline V gene lookup returns CDR1 SGHTS and CDR2 YDEGEE. With 4 bases clipped from V and 2 bases from J, the junction kept 3 bases outside the gene matches. The CDR3 DNA sequence: TGTGCCAGCAGCACCGGGACAGGGGCTGGAAACACCATATATTTT. This encodes CASSTGTGAGNTIYF.

The chain employs TRBV5-1 and TRBJ2-1, with D tentatively TRBD2 (6 bases). The length of the CDR3 is 17 residues. In germline, CDR1 is SGHRS, CDR2 YFSETQ. V was clipped by 4 bases and J by 5 bases, with 22 bases between them. The CDR3 loop is CASSPDSGLGGNNEQFF. The CDR3 DNA reads TGCGCCAGCAGCCCGGATAGCGGCCTGGGCGGGAACAATGAGCAGTTCTTC.

This chain uses TRBV28 with TRBJ2-1; 8 bases agree with TRBD2. Germline loops: CDR1 MDHEN, CDR2 SYDVKM. The CDR3 length is 12 residues. Trimming at V came to 3 bases and at J to 15 bases, leaving 7 bases not matched to a gene. CDR3 amino acids: CASSLGPSGWFF. CDR3 sequence (DNA): TGTGCCAGCAGTTTGGGCCCTAGCGGGTGGTTCTTC.

This clone occurred once. The J gene is TRBJ2-3, the V gene TRBV4-1, with TRBD2 identical over 8 bases. With V trimmed by 0 bases and J by 1 base, 12 bases remained unmatched. Germline V gene lookup returns CDR1 MGHRA and CDR2 YSYEKL. The CDR3 totals 19 residues. CDR3 sequence: CASSQEGPQGSGGTDTQYF. The CDR3 DNA sequence: TGCGCCAGCAGCCAAGAAGGTCCTCAGGGTAGCGGGGGCACAGATACGCAGTATTTT.

The J gene is TRBJ2-5, the V gene TRBV5-4; no definite D call. Deletions cut 4 bases from V and 1 base from J, with 14 bases between. Germline V lookup: CDR1 SGHNT, CDR2 YYREEE (reference sequence). The CDR3 has 15 amino acids. As DNA, the CDR3 is TGTGCCAGCAGCCCCCTTTTGGGCATCCAAGAGACCCAGTACTTC. It is translated as CASSPLLGIQETQYF.

The rearrangement uses TRBV7-2 and TRBJ1-4, with D unclear. The CDR3 runs 15 residues. Germline assignment: CDR1 SGHTA and CDR2 FQGNSA. With 5 bases removed from V and 5 bases from J, the gap between germline ends came to 15 bases. The CDR3 coding sequence is TGTGCCAGCAGCCCCACGGGTTTAGGAAATGAAAAACTGTTTTTT. It codes for CASSPTGLGNEKLFF.

The chain uses TRBV28 and TRBJ1-2; no clear D. CDR3 length equals 14 residues. Germline V gene sequence: CDR1 MDHEN, CDR2 SYDVKM. The V end lost 2 bases, the J end lost 0 bases, and 7 bases lay between the germline ends. The CDR3 bases are TGTGCCAGCAGTTTAGTCCAGACTAACTATGGCTACACCTTC. This gives the protein CASSLVQTNYGYTF.

This rearrangement joins TRBV5-6 to TRBJ1-2; D gene ambiguous. The length of the CDR3 is 14 residues. Trimming pared 0 bases from V and 5 bases from J, leaving 11 bases between. In germline, CDR1 is SGHDT, CDR2 YYEEEE. The DNA of the CDR3 is TGTGCCAGCAGCTTGGGACGAGGGATATATGGCTACACCTTC. Its protein product is CASSLGRGIYGYTF.

V and J are TRBV7-2 and TRBJ2-1; D possibly corresponds to TRBD2 (6 bases). The CDR3 length is 15 residues. V was shortened by 5 bases and J by 5 bases, with 16 bases between the two germline ends. Germline V CDR1 and CDR2: SGHTA, FQGNSA. CDR3 amino acids: CASSPAGSGHNEQFF. As DNA, the CDR3 is TGTGCCAGCAGCCCCGCGGGTAGCGGCCACAATGAGCAGTTCTTC.

The chain is built from TRBV4-1 and TRBJ2-3, with 10 bases identical to TRBD1. J gave up 0 bases and V 2 bases, and 5 bases lay outside the gene matches. The CDR3 is 17 amino acids. Per germline, CDR1 MGHRA and CDR2 YSYEKL. The CDR3 region has the DNA TGCGCCAGCAGCCAATCTGTGGGACAGGGGAGCACAGATACGCAGTATTTT. It is translated as CASSQSVGQGSTDTQYF.

CDR3 nucleotides: TGTGCCAGCAGCCTGCCGGGACAGGGGCACTATGGCTACACCTTC. It encodes CASSLPGQGHYGYTF. V usage is TRBV28 and J usage is TRBJ1-2; TRBD1 agrees at 10 bases. The CDR3 consists of 15 residues. The germline V gene has CDR1 MDHEN and CDR2 SYDVKM. The ends lost 6 bases at V and 3 bases at J; junction bases unmatched: 7.